Following are 12 T cell receptor beta chains from one sample sequenced in a study of technical replicates of blood from several donors (dated by TCRdb to about 2017). The method behind the library was the immunoSEQ multiplex PCR assay. TCRdb obtained this table from immuneACCESS and retained in-frame rearrangements with V and J assigned. These tables miss some clones; where compared with another copy, unresolved V genes account for less than half of the shortfall, and the remainder is unexplained. Across this sample there are 50,000 to 70,000 clones, with just under 95% seen only once. The top ten clonotypes cover approximately 3.9% of the sample. The specimen was PBMCs. Source of these receptors: a human donor in good health. Some clones in this sample may be carry-over from other donors' samples.

The J gene is TRBJ1-1, the V gene TRBV2, with D uncertain. The germline V and J ends were trimmed by 7 bases and 0 bases, with 12 bases remaining between them. There are 14 residues in the CDR3. Germline loops: CDR1 SNHLY, CDR2 FYNNEI. The CDR3 spells CASTETTLNTEAFF. CDR3 in DNA: TGTGCCAGCACCGAGACAACTCTGAACACTGAAGCTTTCTTT.

The rearrangement uses TRBV5-6 and TRBJ1-2, with 7 bases matching TRBD1. Trimming cost V 4 bases and J 4 bases; bases outside gene matches: 10. Germline loops: CDR1 SGHDT, CDR2 YYEEEE. The CDR3 consists of 15 residues. Here the CDR3 reads CASSAPTGLPYGYTF. CDR3 in DNA: TGTGCCAGCAGCGCACCGACAGGGCTCCCCTATGGCTACACCTTC.

The chain combines TRBV19 with TRBJ1-2, with 7 positions matching TRBD1. Trimming at V came to 4 bases and at J to 6 bases, leaving 8 bases not matched to a gene. The CDR3 has 14 amino acids. CDR1 is LNHDA, CDR2 SQIVND, per germline (reference sequence). The CDR3 coding sequence is TGTGCCAGTAGTAGACAGGGTAATTCACATGGCTACACCTTC. Its protein is CASSRQGNSHGYTF.

The gene calls are TRBV29-1 and TRBJ2-5; 7 bases agree with TRBD2. The CDR3 extends over 16 amino acids. Losses at the gene ends were 2 bases for V and 2 bases for J; bases not matched to a gene: 11. The germline gives CDR1 SQVTM, CDR2 ANQGSEA. The DNA of the CDR3 is TGCAGCGTTGAAAGGCGGGAGCGGGAACCACAAGAGACCCAGTACTTC. This translates into CSVERREREPQETQYF.

This chain connects TRBV7-8 to TRBJ2-1; TRBD2 aligns across 8 bases. Trimming removed 1 base from V and 4 bases from J; junction bases left unmatched: 3. There are 15 residues in the CDR3. Germline V gene data show CDR1 as SGHVS and CDR2 as FQNEAQ. The CDR3 nucleotides are TGTGCCAGCAGCTTAGACGGGAGGGTATACAATGAGCAGTTCTTC. The encoded protein is CASSLDGRVYNEQFF.

The chain recombines TRBV11-2 with TRBJ1-1; no definite D call. Trimming took 5 bases from V and 4 from J, leaving 17 bases between them. Germline V gene sequence: CDR1 SGHAT, CDR2 FQNNGV. The CDR3 has 15 amino acids. CDR3 protein: CASSRERALSTEAFF. In DNA, the CDR3 is TGTGCCAGCAGCCGCGAGAGGGCCCTGAGCACTGAAGCTTTCTTT. The whole variable domain, remainder taken from reference TRBV11-2 and TRBJ1-1, is EAGVAQSPRYKIIEKRQSVAFWCNPISGHATLYWYQQILGQGPKLLIQFQNNGVVDDSQLPKDRFSAERLKGVDSTLKIQPAKLEDSAVYLCASSRERALSTEAFFGQGTRLTVV.

Only a few counts were recorded for this clone. This chain connects TRBV7-8 to TRBJ1-1; 9 bases are a match to TRBD1. The CDR3 is 15 amino acids. V dropped 4 bases and J dropped 4; count of bases not matched to a gene: 7. Per germline, CDR1 SGHVS and CDR2 FQNEAQ. The CDR3 reads CASSSYTGGFTEAFF. DNA for the CDR3: TGTGCCAGCAGCTCCTACACAGGGGGCTTCACTGAAGCTTTCTTT. Full variable domain (remainder filled in from reference TRBV7-8 and TRBJ1-1): GAGVSQSPRYKVAKRGQDVALRCDPISGHVSLFWYQQALGQGPEFLTYFQNEAQLDKSGLPSDRFFAERPEGSVSTLKIQRTQQEDSAVYLCASSSYTGGFTEAFFGQGTRLTVV.

The chain couples TRBV5-4 to TRBJ1-6; D possibly corresponds to TRBD1 (6 bases). Trimming stripped 4 bases from V and 10 bases from J, with 15 bases between. Germline V lookup: CDR1 SGHNT, CDR2 YYREEE (reference sequence). The CDR3 is 14 amino acids. The CDR3 region has the DNA TGTGCCAGCAGCCCCACCGAACAGGGATCACCCCTCCACTTT. Translating it yields CASSPTEQGSPLHF.

V usage is TRBV9 and J usage is TRBJ1-2, with 7 bases identical to TRBD1. Trimming took 3 bases from V and 4 from J; bases not matched to a gene: 6. The CDR3 loop spans 14 amino acids. CDR1 SGDLS and CDR2 YYNGEE come from the germline V gene. CDR3 coding DNA: TGTGCCAGCAGCGCCTCGGGACAGATCTATGGCTACACCTTC. Its protein is CASSASGQIYGYTF.

The J gene is TRBJ2-7, the V gene TRBV7-2; 7 positions match TRBD2. Germline CDR1 reads SGHTA; CDR2 reads FQGNSA. The CDR3 is 15 amino acids. With V trimmed by 8 bases and J by 7 bases, 17 bases remained unmatched. The CDR3 sequence: CASRLPRPQGGEQYF. The CDR3 DNA follows: TGTGCCAGCCGACTACCCCGCCCCCAGGGAGGGGAGCAGTACTTC. Full variable domain (missing parts from reference TRBV7-2 and TRBJ2-7): GAGVSQSPSNKVTEKGKDVELRCDPISGHTALYWYRQSLGQGLEFLIYFQGNSAPDKSGLPSDRFSAERTGGSVSTLTIQRTQQEDSAVYLCASRLPRPQGGEQYFGPGTRLTVT.

The rearrangement links TRBV4-2 to TRBJ2-3, with 8 nucleotides matching TRBD2. The CDR3 covers 16 residues. Germline CDR1 reads LGHNA; CDR2 reads YNFKEQ. The trim removed 4 bases at V and 2 bases at J, leaving 8 bases unmatched. The CDR3 reads CASSLYAGGTTDTQYF. In DNA form, the CDR3 reads TGTGCCAGCAGCCTATATGCGGGGGGCACCACAGATACGCAGTATTTT.

V is TRBV11-2 and J is TRBJ1-6; TRBD1 aligns across 7 bases. Trimming removed 4 bases from V and 6 bases from J; junction bases left unmatched: 3. CDR1 is SGHAT and CDR2 is FQNNGV in the germline V gene. There are 14 residues in the CDR3. In DNA form, the CDR3 reads TGTGCCAGCAGCTACAGGGGAGGTAATTCACCCCTCCACTTT. It yields the protein CASSYRGGNSPLHF.